Listed below are T cell receptor beta chains from one sample, sequenced in a study of beta chain features in type 1 diabetes. Data came from immunoSEQ multiplex PCR; TCRdb stores just in-frame clones and leaves some out. The repertoire includes 900,000 or so clones, 17% of them detected once, and around 0.02% sits in the top ten. The sequenced material came from naive CD4+ T cells from blood. These receptors were collected from a woman between 18 and 30 years old in good health. Both conserved end residues are part of each CDR3. D genes are given only for firm matches. Clone sizes are given selectively: once, few, many, or a class where the clone is expanded.

TGTGCCAGCAGACCACGGGGGCTTGGCAATCAGCCCCAGCATTTT	CASRPRGLGNQPQHF	NA	once	TRBJ1-5	TRBV28
TGCAGCGTTCTGACAGGTAATGGAGAGCAGTACTTC	CSVLTGNGEQYF	NA	NA	TRBJ2-7	TRBV29-1
TGTGCCAGCTCACCCTTTGAGGCCTACGAGCAGTACTTC	CASSPFEAYEQYF	NA	few	TRBJ2-7	TRBV18
TGTGCCAGCAGCTTAGATTCACTGGCCGAGCAGTACTTC	CASSLDSLAEQYF	NA	few	TRBJ2-7	TRBV11-2
TGTGCCAGCAGTGACCCAGCGGGAGAGACCCAGTACTTC	CASSDPAGETQYF	NA	NA	TRBJ2-5	TRBV2
TGCGCCAGCAGCTTAGGGGTGCTAGCGGGAGATGAGCAGTTCTTC	CASSLGVLAGDEQFF	TRBD2	NA	TRBJ2-1	TRBV5-1
TGTGCCAGCACCGATACTCAGGGGACGGGAGAGACCCAGTACTTC	CASTDTQGTGETQYF	NA	NA	TRBJ2-5	TRBV28
TGTGCCAGCTCACCGTTCAACGACTTCTCCTACGAGCAGTACTTC	CASSPFNDFSYEQYF	NA	NA	TRBJ2-7	TRBV18
TGTGCCAGCTCACCACCTGGGACTCGCAATTCCAATGAGCAGTTCTTC	CASSPPGTRNSNEQFF	NA	NA	TRBJ2-1	TRBV18
TGTGCCAGCAGTTACGTAGGGGGCATCGTGAACACTGAAGCTTTCTTT	CASSYVGGIVNTEAFF	TRBD1	NA	TRBJ1-1	TRBV6-5
TGTGCCAGTATCGGGGGGTACTCTGGGGCCAACGTCCTGACTTTC	CASIGGYSGANVLTF	TRBD2	few	TRBJ2-6	TRBV19
TGTGCCAGCAGAACCGGGACCATCACAAATCAGCCCCAGCATTTT	CASRTGTITNQPQHF	NA	NA	TRBJ1-5	TRBV2
TGTGCCAGCAGCCCCCGGTGGGGGGTGAACACTGAAGCTTTCTTT	CASSPRWGVNTEAFF	NA	few	TRBJ1-1	TRBV9
TGTGCCAGCAGTACCAGCGGGAGCCGTGAGCAGTTCTTC	CASSTSGSREQFF	TRBD2	many	TRBJ2-1	TRBV28
TGTGCCAGCAGTCGCCCTCTAGCGGGAGCCTACAATGAGCAGTTCTTC	CASSRPLAGAYNEQFF	TRBD2	NA	TRBJ2-1	TRBV28
TGTGCCACCAGCGACCACGAGCGGGGGCTCCCAGATACGCAGTATTTT	CATSDHERGLPDTQYF	TRBD2	NA	TRBJ2-3	TRBV15
TGTGCAAGTCGCCACGTACTCCACGAGCAGTACTTC	CASRHVLHEQYF	NA	NA	TRBJ2-7	TRBV12-2
TGTGCCAGCAGCCTAGCGGGAATAGACACAGATACGCAGTATTTT	CASSLAGIDTDTQYF	TRBD2	few	TRBJ2-3	TRBV2
TGTGCCAGTAGTATCCCCGACAGGTCAGTTCAGCCCCAGCATTTT	CASSIPDRSVQPQHF	NA	NA	TRBJ1-5	TRBV19
TGCAGTGCTAGACTAGACAATGAGCAGTTCTTC	CSARLDNEQFF	NA	few	TRBJ2-1	TRBV20-1
TGTGCCAGCTCACCTAAATGGACAGGGGGCAATCAGCCCCAGCATTTT	CASSPKWTGGNQPQHF	TRBD1	NA	TRBJ1-5	TRBV18
TGTGCCAGCAGTTCCACAGTGGGTGAGCAGTTCTTC	CASSSTVGEQFF	NA	NA	TRBJ2-1	TRBV28
TGTGCCAGCAGCCCACGGGGAGGTACCTACGAGCAGTACTTC	CASSPRGGTYEQYF	NA	NA	TRBJ2-7	TRBV9
TGCGCCAGCCGGGCCGGACAGGGAATCGAGACCCAGTACTTC	CASRAGQGIETQYF	TRBD1	few	TRBJ2-5	TRBV5-1
TGCGCCAGCAGCTTGGCGGGCCTCCCCGCTGCGCAGTACTTC	CASSLAGLPAAQYF	NA	NA	TRBJ2-7	TRBV5-1
TGTGCCAGCAGCCCCCGTTCCGGGGCCCAGTACTTC	CASSPRSGAQYF	NA	few	TRBJ2-5	TRBV14
TGTGCCAGCTCACCCTTTCGACCAGGGGTCCACTACGAGCAGTACTTC	CASSPFRPGVHYEQYF	NA	NA	TRBJ2-7	TRBV18
TGTGCCAGCTCACCGGAACAGGGCACTAATGAAAAACTGTTTTTT	CASSPEQGTNEKLFF	NA	few	TRBJ1-4	TRBV18